This TCR beta chain was documented in a study of OX40 agonist ivuxolimab in advanced cancers. Overall study results and limits: There was clonal expansion of CD4+ and CD8+ blood T cells by week 6 at 0.1 to 3.0 mg/kg.

The CDR3 spans 14 residues. Germline V gene sequence: CDR1 MNHNS, CDR2 SASEGT. Trimming cost V 11 bases and J 7 bases; bases outside gene matches: 11. Clones were sequenced by immunoSEQ multiplex PCR, and TCRdb holds only the in-frame ones, with some missing. The repertoire holds around 61,000 clones, with around 80% as singletons. Points on this clone: Its antigen is currently unknown.

The TCR comes from an adult with an advanced solid tumor such as melanoma, head and neck, liver or kidney cancer. This sample comprised CD4+ or CD8+ T cells sorted from blood, obtained in a trial of the OX40 agonist ivuxolimab. The rearrangement uses TRBV6-1 and TRBJ1-5, with 10 nucleotides matching TRBD1. Here the CDR3 reads CAVQGTGVSQPQHF. The CDR3 DNA is TGTGCCGTACAGGGGACAGGGGTAAGCCAGCCCCAGCATTTT.